This is a list of T cell receptor beta chains from one sample in a study of spatial heterogeneity in lung cancer. MiXCR, run by TCRdb on the 5' RACE reads, gives a single entry per CDR3 protein. The data hold about 95,000 distinct CDR3 sequences, with 7.5% to 10% observed a single time. The sample in question was PBMCs, obtained at surgery. The source is a male donor with early-stage non-small cell lung cancer. CDR3s include the opening cysteine and the closing phenylalanine or tryptophan. The D gene is left open where the match is weak. Only part of the rows carry a size: once, few, many, or a class if the clone is expanded.

abundance	v_gene	d_gene	j_gene	CDR3aa	CDR3nt
NA	TRBV5-1	NA	TRBJ2-5	CASSFEDMRGETQYF	TGCGCCAGCAGCTTCGAGGACATGCGGGGAGAGACCCAGTACTTC
NA	TRBV6-1	TRBD1	TRBJ1-2	CATGTDYGYTF	TGTGCCACTGGGACAGACTATGGCTACACCTTC
NA	TRBV28	NA	TRBJ1-5	CASSLSSGRNQPQHF	TGTGCCAGCAGTTTAAGTTCCGGGAGGAATCAGCCCCAGCATTTT
NA	TRBV10-3	NA	TRBJ1-1	CAISEIMVRNTEAFF	TGTGCCATCAGTGAGATTATGGTCCGAAACACTGAAGCTTTCTTT
many	TRBV10-3	NA	TRBJ1-4	CAIGGGEDEKLFF	TGTGCCATCGGGGGGGGAGAGGATGAAAAACTGTTTTTT
many	TRBV30	NA	TRBJ2-7	CAWSTRQGGPYEQYF	TGTGCCTGGAGTACCCGACAGGGAGGTCCCTACGAGCAGTACTTC
few	TRBV28	TRBD2	TRBJ2-5	CASSPILWSGRMETQYF	TGTGCCAGCAGCCCTATCCTTTGGAGCGGGAGGATGGAGACCCAGTACTTC
NA	TRBV7-9	NA	TRBJ1-4	CASTHRSGQKGTDEKLFF	TGTGCCAGCACCCACAGATCTGGCCAGAAGGGCACGGATGAAAAACTGTTTTTT
many	TRBV6-6	NA	TRBJ1-2	CASSSGGNYGYTF	TGTGCCAGCAGTTCCGGGGGGAACTATGGCTACACCTTC
NA	TRBV6-5	TRBD1	TRBJ2-7	CASSWTGNYEQYF	TGTGCCAGCAGTTGGACAGGGAACTACGAGCAGTACTTC
many	TRBV15	NA	TRBJ1-1	CATSRDRGLPNTEAFF	TGTGCCACCAGCAGAGATAGGGGGTTGCCGAACACTGAAGCTTTCTTT
few	TRBV7-9	NA	TRBJ2-3	CASSPERDTQYF	TGTGCCAGCAGCCCTGAGAGGGATACGCAGTATTTT
NA	TRBV6-1	TRBD2	TRBJ2-3	CASKAGGAGDTQYF	TGTGCCAGTAAGGCGGGGGGGGCCGGAGATACGCAGTATTTT